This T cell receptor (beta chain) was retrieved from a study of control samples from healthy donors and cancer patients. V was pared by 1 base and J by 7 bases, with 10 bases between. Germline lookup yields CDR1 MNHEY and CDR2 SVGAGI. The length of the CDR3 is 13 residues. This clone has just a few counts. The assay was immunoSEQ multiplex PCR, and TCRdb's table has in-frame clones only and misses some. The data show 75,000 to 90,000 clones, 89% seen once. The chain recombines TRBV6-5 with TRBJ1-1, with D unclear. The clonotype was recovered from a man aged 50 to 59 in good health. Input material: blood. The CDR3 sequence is CASSYYTQSEAFF. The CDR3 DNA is TGTGCCAGCAGTTACTATACGCAGAGTGAAGCTTTCTTT.